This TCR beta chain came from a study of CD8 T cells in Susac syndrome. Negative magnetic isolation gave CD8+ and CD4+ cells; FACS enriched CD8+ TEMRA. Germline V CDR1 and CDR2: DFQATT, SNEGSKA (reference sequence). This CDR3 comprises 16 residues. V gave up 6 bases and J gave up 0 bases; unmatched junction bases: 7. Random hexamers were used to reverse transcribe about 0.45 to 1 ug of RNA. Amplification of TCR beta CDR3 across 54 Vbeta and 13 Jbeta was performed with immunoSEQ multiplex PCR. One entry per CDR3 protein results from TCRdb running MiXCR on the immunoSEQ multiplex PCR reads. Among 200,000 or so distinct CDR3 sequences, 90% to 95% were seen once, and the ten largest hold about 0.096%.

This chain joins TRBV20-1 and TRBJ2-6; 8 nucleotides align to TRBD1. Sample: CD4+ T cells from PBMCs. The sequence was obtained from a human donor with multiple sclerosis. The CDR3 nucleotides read TGCAGTGCGAAGGGCAGGGGGCCCTCTGGGGCCAACGTCCTGACTTTC. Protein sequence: CSAKGRGPSGANVLTF.